The clone carrying this TCR beta chain was seen ten or more times. The sample is drawn from a study of T cell repertoires in cytomegalovirus infection. In TCRdb, the reads were re-called with MiXCR into one record per CDR3 protein. This table holds 200,000 to 300,000 distinct CDR3 sequences, about 12% found once. V was trimmed by 3 bases and J by 5 bases, leaving 8 bases between them. This CDR3 comprises 13 residues. Germline CDR1 and CDR2: MDHEN and SYDVKM. V gene TRBV28 combines with J gene TRBJ1-5; the D is unclear. Material for sequencing was PBMCs. The receptor was isolated from a human donor in good health (CMV status not recorded). Some clones in this sample may be carry-over from other donors' samples. In nucleotides, the CDR3 is TGTGCCAGCAGTTTCGGGATGGATCAGCCCCAGCATTTT. Amino acids: CASSFGMDQPQHF. Together with reference TRBV28 and TRBJ1-5, the CDR3 gives the full variable domain: DVKVTQSSRYLVKRTGEKVFLECVQDMDHENMFWYRQDPGLGLRLIYFSYDVKMKEKGDIPEGYSVSREKKERFSLILESASTNQTSMYLCASSFGMDQPQHFGDGTRLSIL.